The T cell receptor beta chain under discussion was sequenced for a study of OX40 agonist ivuxolimab in advanced cancers. In the study overall: There were three patients with partial responses, one having hepatocellular carcinoma and two cutaneous melanoma.

Samples were taken at baseline and on day 1 of cycles 4 and 7. TCRdb's table, derived via immunoSEQ multiplex PCR, lists solely in-frame clones and lacks some. This table has 57,000 or so clones, more than 85% appearing once. Sample: CD4+ or CD8+ T cells sorted from blood, taken in a trial of the OX40 agonist ivuxolimab. The TCR sequence derives from an adult with an advanced solid tumor such as melanoma, head and neck, liver or kidney cancer.

Here the CDR3 DNA reads TGCAGTGCTTTTTGGGAGACCCAGTACTTC. It is translated as CSAFWETQYF. This rearrangement joins TRBV20-1 to TRBJ2-5; D is unclear. CDR3 length: 10 amino acids. Trimming removed 5 bases from V and 5 bases from J, with 6 bases in between. CDR1 is DFQATT, CDR2 SNEGSKA, per germline (reference sequence).